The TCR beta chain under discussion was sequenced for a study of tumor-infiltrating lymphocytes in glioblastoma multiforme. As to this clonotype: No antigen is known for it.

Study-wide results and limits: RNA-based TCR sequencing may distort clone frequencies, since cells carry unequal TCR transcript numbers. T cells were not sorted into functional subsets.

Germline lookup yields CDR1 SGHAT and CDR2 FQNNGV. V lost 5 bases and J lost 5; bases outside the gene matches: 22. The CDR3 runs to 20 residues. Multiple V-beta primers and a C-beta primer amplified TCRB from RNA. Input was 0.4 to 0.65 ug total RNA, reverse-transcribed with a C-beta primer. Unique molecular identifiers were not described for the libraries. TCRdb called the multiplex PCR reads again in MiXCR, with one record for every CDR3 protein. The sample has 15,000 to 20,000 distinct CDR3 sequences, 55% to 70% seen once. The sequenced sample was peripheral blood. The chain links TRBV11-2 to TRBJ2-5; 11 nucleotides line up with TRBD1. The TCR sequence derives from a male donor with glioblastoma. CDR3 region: CASSHPGTGGPPDRWETQYF. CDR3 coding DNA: TGTGCCAGCAGCCATCCTGGGACAGGGGGTCCCCCCGACCGTTGGGAGACCCAGTACTTC.